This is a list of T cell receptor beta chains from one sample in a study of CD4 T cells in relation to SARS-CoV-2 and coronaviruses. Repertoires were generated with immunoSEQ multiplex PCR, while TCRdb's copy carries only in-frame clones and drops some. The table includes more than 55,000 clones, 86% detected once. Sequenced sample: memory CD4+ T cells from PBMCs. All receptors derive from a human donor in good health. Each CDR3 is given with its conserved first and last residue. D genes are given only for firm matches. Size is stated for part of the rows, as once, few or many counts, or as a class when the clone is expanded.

TGTGCCAGCAGTTCGCCCCCGGGACAGGGGGCTGGCTACACCTTC CASSSPPGQGAGYTF once TRBD1 TRBJ1-2 TRBV28
TGTGCCAGCAGTTTACCCGGGACTAGTTCTTATGAGCAGTTCTTC CASSLPGTSSYEQFF . TRBD2 TRBJ2-1 TRBV28
TGTGCCAGCACCGTAGGGACTAGCGGGAGTGCAGATACGCAGTATTTT CASTVGTSGSADTQYF few TRBD2 TRBJ2-3 TRBV7-9
TGTGCCAGCAGCTTAAGACCTCCAAGTGCCCAAGGCTATGGCTACACCTTC CASSLRPPSAQGYGYTF . . TRBJ1-2 TRBV7-6
TGTGCCAGCAGCTTGGGGGGAATCCCCACCGGGGAGCTGTTTTTT CASSLGGIPTGELFF . . TRBJ2-2 TRBV7-2
TGTGCCAGCAGTGGTGTCCAGGGGGCCGCGAACTCTGGTGCTTTCTTT CASSGVQGAANSGAFF . TRBD1 TRBJ1-1 TRBV2
TGTGCCAGCAGAACCGGACATAACCCCACCGGGGAGCTGTTTTTT CASRTGHNPTGELFF . . TRBJ2-2 TRBV6-5
TGTGCCAGCAGTTCCCGCCTGGTTGGGGGAGCCTTTGAGCAGTTCTTC CASSSRLVGGAFEQFF . . TRBJ2-1 TRBV27
TGTGCCAGCAGCCAAGTCCATGAGCCCTCCTACAATGAGCAGTTCTTC CASSQVHEPSYNEQFF . . TRBJ2-1 TRBV4-2
TGTGCCAGCAGCTTTTCCTGGCTAGCGGGAGGGGAGACCCAGTACTTC CASSFSWLAGGETQYF . TRBD2 TRBJ2-5 TRBV5-4
TGTGCCAGCAGCAGAGCGGGTCAAACCGTCAATCAGCCCCAGCATTTT CASSRAGQTVNQPQHF . . TRBJ1-5 TRBV27
TGCGCCAGCAGCTTGGCAGGCGCGAACTCCTACAATGAGCAGTTCTTC CASSLAGANSYNEQFF . . TRBJ2-1 TRBV5-1
TGCGCCAGCAGCGGGACTAGCGGGAGCGGGGAGCTGTTTTTT CASSGTSGSGELFF . TRBD2 TRBJ2-2 TRBV10-2
TGTGCCAGTAGTATTGGGGGGTTCTCTGGAAACACCATATATTTT CASSIGGFSGNTIYF once . TRBJ1-3 TRBV19
TGTGCCAGTAGTATAGCCGCCAGGGGAAACTATGGCTACACCTTC CASSIAARGNYGYTF . . TRBJ1-2 TRBV19
TGTGCCAGCAGCCAACCTTCGGGGCTAGCGGGAGCCGGGGAGCTGTTTTTT CASSQPSGLAGAGELFF . TRBD2 TRBJ2-2 TRBV3-1/TRBV3-2
TGTGCCAGCAGCGTAGGGGACGGGAGGGCCGCAGATACGCAGTATTTT CASSVGDGRAADTQYF . TRBD2 TRBJ2-3 TRBV9
TGTGCCAGCAGTATTCAGGGGGACGCTGGGGCCAACGTCCTGACTTTC CASSIQGDAGANVLTF . TRBD1 TRBJ2-6 TRBV27
TGTGCCACCAGTGAAGGGCAGGGAACACCTGGGGCCAACGTCCTGACTTTC CATSEGQGTPGANVLTF . . TRBJ2-6 TRBV24-1
TGTGCCAGCAGTTCCTCCGACAGGGCTGGGGCCAACGTCCTGACTTTC CASSSSDRAGANVLTF once TRBD1 TRBJ2-6 TRBV28
TGTGCCAGCAGCCTTCCGCGGGAGGGCCGTGGGCAGTTCTTC CASSLPREGRGQFF . TRBD2 TRBJ2-1 TRBV3-1/TRBV3-2
TGTGCTTCAGCCATTGGGACTAGTCCATACAATGAGCAGTTCTTC CASAIGTSPYNEQFF . TRBD2 TRBJ2-1 TRBV2
TGTGCCAGCAGGTCCCAACGGGAGCCCCAGCATTTT CASRSQREPQHF . . TRBJ1-5 TRBV12-3/TRBV12-4
TGTGCCAGCAGCTTGGGTGCTAGCGCTAACACCGGGGAGCTGTTTTTT CASSLGASANTGELFF . . TRBJ2-2 TRBV2
TGTGCCAGCAGCGCGACAGGGGGCAGGAGCACTGAAGCTTTCTTT CASSATGGRSTEAFF . TRBD1 TRBJ1-1 TRBV7-3
TGTGCCAGCAGCCACAACAAAGGACTAGCGGGTTACAATGAGCAGTTCTTC CASSHNKGLAGYNEQFF . TRBD2 TRBJ2-1 TRBV14
TGTGCCAGTAGTAGCCCGGGACAGGGCTACGAGCAGTACTTC CASSSPGQGYEQYF . TRBD1 TRBJ2-7 TRBV19
TGCGCCAGCAGCGACGACAGGGGTGGCTACGAGCAGTACTTC CASSDDRGGYEQYF . TRBD1 TRBJ2-7 TRBV5-1
TGTGCCAGCAGCTTAGCGGGAGTGGACTACGAGCAGTACTTC CASSLAGVDYEQYF . . TRBJ2-7 TRBV7-2
TGTGCCAGCTCACCTGTCCTGGCTAGCGGAGGGGGAAACACCGGGGAGCTGTTTTTT CASSPVLASGGGNTGELFF . . TRBJ2-2 TRBV18
TGTGCCAGCAGCTTCAGGACAGGGGGCGGAACTGAAGCTTTCTTT CASSFRTGGGTEAFF . TRBD1 TRBJ1-1 TRBV5-4
TGCGCCAGCAGTCCTAGCACCGGAACGACCACCGGGGAGCTGTTTTTT CASSPSTGTTTGELFF . . TRBJ2-2 TRBV5-1
TGTGCCAGCAGTACCCCCCCCTACGAGCAGTACTTC CASSTPPYEQYF once . TRBJ2-7 TRBV12-3/TRBV12-4
TGTGCCAGCAGCTTAGGGCCTACGGAGACCCAGTACTTC CASSLGPTETQYF . . TRBJ2-5 TRBV7-8
TGTGCCAGCTCACCACCGTTAGGGTATGGCTACACCTTC CASSPPLGYGYTF . . TRBJ1-2 TRBV18
TGTGCCAGCAGTAAGGCGGCACAGAGGTATAGCAATCAGCCCCAGCATTTT CASSKAAQRYSNQPQHF few . TRBJ1-5 TRBV2
TGTGCCATCAGTGAGTCTTTGGGCTATGGCTACACCTTC CAISESLGYGYTF . . TRBJ1-2 TRBV10-3
TGTGCCAGCAGCCCATCACTTTACAGGGATGAGCAGTTCTTC CASSPSLYRDEQFF . . TRBJ2-1 TRBV11-2
TGTGCCAGCAGCCGACAGGGCCACACAGATACGCAGTATTTT CASSRQGHTDTQYF . TRBD1 TRBJ2-3 TRBV7-8
TGTGCCAGCAGCGCCCTCGTAGGCCGACCTAACACTGAAGCTTTCTTT CASSALVGRPNTEAFF few . TRBJ1-1 TRBV7-3
TGCGCCAGCAGCCAGGGGGGGATCCGCGACTCCTACAATGAGCAGTTCTTC CASSQGGIRDSYNEQFF . . TRBJ2-1 TRBV5-1
TGTGCCAGTTCCGCCTGGGGCACCCGCTCCTATAATTCACCCCTCCACTTT CASSAWGTRSYNSPLHF few . TRBJ1-6 TRBV19
TGTGCCAGCAGTTTACGGCCCGGGAGGATATTGGGCACAGATACGCAGTATTTT CASSLRPGRILGTDTQYF once TRBD2 TRBJ2-3 TRBV27
TGCGCCAGCAGCCAAGGGGCCCCTAGCGGGAGGGGGTCTTTAGCCAAAAACATTCAGTACTTC CASSQGAPSGRGSLAKNIQYF . TRBD2 TRBJ2-4 TRBV4-1
TGTGCCAGCAGCCAAGGGGTTGGGCCGCTCGGTGAGCAGTTCTTC CASSQGVGPLGEQFF . . TRBJ2-1 TRBV3-1/TRBV3-2
TGCAGCGTTGCTAGCGGGAGCACTGGTGATACGCAGTATTTT CSVASGSTGDTQYF . TRBD2 TRBJ2-3 TRBV29-1
TGCGCCAGCAGCTTGGCCCCCGGCGGCAGTGAAGCTTTCTTT CASSLAPGGSEAFF once . TRBJ1-1 TRBV5-1
TGTGCCAGCAGTTTACTAGTTGGTAGCGGGAGGCAGAGCACAGATACGCAGTATTTT CASSLLVGSGRQSTDTQYF few TRBD2 TRBJ2-3 TRBV28
TGCGCCAGCAGCTTGCTAGGACGCTCCTACAATGAGCAGTTCTTC CASSLLGRSYNEQFF . . TRBJ2-1 TRBV5-1
TGTGCCAGCAGTTACGGGAACACCATATATTTT CASSYGNTIYF . . TRBJ1-3 TRBV6-2/TRBV6-3
TGCGCCAGCAGCTTGGCATTTCGGACCCAGTACTTC CASSLAFRTQYF few . TRBJ2-5 TRBV5-1
TGTTCTACAGGGAGAAGCACAGATACGCAGTATTTT CSTGRSTDTQYF once . TRBJ2-3 TRBV5-4